The source of this TCR beta chain is a study of T cell responses to AZD1222 COVID-19 vaccine. Sequencing was performed with immunoSEQ multiplex PCR; in TCRdb, only in-frame clones are kept and a portion is missing. Among tens of thousands of clones, 85% to 90% were seen once, and the ten largest hold roughly 4.9%. CDR3 length: 14 amino acids. Germline CDR1 SGHDT, CDR2 YYEEEE. The J segment lost 10 bases and the V segment lost 4 bases, leaving 5 bases of the junction unmatched. This rearrangement joins TRBV5-6 to TRBJ1-6, with 10 bases that match TRBD1. This material consisted of peripheral blood, taken 28 days after the second AZD1222 dose. This receptor was identified in an adult who received the AZD1222 COVID-19 vaccine. The CDR3 bases are TGTGCCAGCAGCGAGGGACAGGGGCGCTCACCCCTCCACTTT. Its protein is CASSEGQGRSPLHF.